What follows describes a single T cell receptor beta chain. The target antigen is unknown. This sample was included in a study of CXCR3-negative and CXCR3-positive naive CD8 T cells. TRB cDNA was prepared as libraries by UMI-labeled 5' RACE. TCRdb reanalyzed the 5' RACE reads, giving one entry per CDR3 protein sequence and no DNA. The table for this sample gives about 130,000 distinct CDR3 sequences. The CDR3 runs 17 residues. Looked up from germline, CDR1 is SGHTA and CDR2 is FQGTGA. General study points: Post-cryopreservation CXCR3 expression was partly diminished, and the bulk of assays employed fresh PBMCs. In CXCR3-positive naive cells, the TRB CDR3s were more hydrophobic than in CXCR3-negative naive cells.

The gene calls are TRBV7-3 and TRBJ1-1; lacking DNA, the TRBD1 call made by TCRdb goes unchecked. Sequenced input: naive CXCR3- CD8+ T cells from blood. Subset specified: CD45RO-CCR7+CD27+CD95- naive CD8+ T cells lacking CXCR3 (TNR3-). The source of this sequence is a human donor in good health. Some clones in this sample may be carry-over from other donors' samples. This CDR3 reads CASSQNSGGARNTEAFF.